These T cell receptor beta chains were read from a single sample in a study of blood T cell repertoires in COVID-19. Produced via immunoSEQ multiplex PCR; TCRdb's table is partial and in-frame only. In the table there are about 43,000 clones, 88% of which are singletons. Specimen: peripheral blood. The source is a human donor in a cohort sampled during active COVID-19. Each CDR3 is given with its conserved first and last residue. The D gene is left open where the match is weak. Clone sizes are given selectively: once, few, many, or a class where the clone is expanded.

>TRBJ1-1|.|.|TRBV25-1|11
CASRVGGEAFF
TGTGCCAGCAGGGTCGGGGGGGAAGCTTTCTTT
>TRBJ1-3|.|.|TRBV5-4|15
CASSVDGGSGNTIYF
TGTGCCAGCAGCGTCGACGGGGGGTCTGGAAACACCATATATTTT
>TRBJ2-3|.|.|TRBV28|13
CASEINRADTQYF
TGTGCCAGCGAGATAAACAGGGCAGATACGCAGTATTTT
>TRBJ2-3|.|.|TRBV28|13
CASSLAGADTQYF
TGTGCCAGCAGTTTAGCAGGGGCAGATACGCAGTATTTT
>TRBJ2-5|.|TRBD1|TRBV9|14
CASSVAQGEETQYF
TGTGCCAGCAGCGTAGCTCAGGGGGAAGAGACCCAGTACTTC
>TRBJ1-2|.|.|TRBV24-1|13
CATSDRANYGYTF
TGTGCCACCAGTGACAGGGCTAACTATGGCTACACCTTC
>TRBJ2-3|.|.|TRBV3-1/TRBV3-2|19
CASSLAYGRGTVLGDTQYF
TGTGCCAGCAGCCTGGCTTACGGGAGGGGGACAGTCCTGGGAGATACGCAGTATTTT
>TRBJ1-4|.|.|TRBV5-6|11
CASSLDGKLFF
TGTGCCAGCAGCTTGGACGGAAAACTGTTTTTT
>TRBJ2-3|.|.|TRBV7-2|12
CASSLGAYTQYF
TGTGCCAGCAGCTTAGGGGCTTATACGCAGTATTTT
>TRBJ1-1|.|TRBD1|TRBV28|12
CASSRQGPEAFF
TGTGCCAGCAGTCGACAGGGACCAGAAGCTTTCTTT
>TRBJ1-1|.|.|TRBV6-1|12
CASREGLAEAFF
TGTGCCAGCAGGGAAGGGTTAGCTGAAGCTTTCTTT
>TRBJ1-4|.|TRBD1|TRBV5-1|16
CASSLVLGQGDEKLFF
TGCGCCAGCAGCTTGGTCCTAGGACAGGGGGATGAAAAACTGTTTTTT
>TRBJ2-6|.|TRBD2|TRBV24-1|19
CATSDPYSSGIPGANVLTF
TGTGCCACCAGTGATCCCTATTCTAGCGGGATTCCCGGGGCCAACGTCCTGACTTTC
>TRBJ2-7|.|TRBD1|TRBV7-9|14
CASGRTGGSYEQYF
TGTGCCAGCGGGAGGACAGGGGGTAGCTACGAGCAGTACTTC
>TRBJ2-1|.|TRBD2|TRBV7-9|16
CASSPPGLAGGNEQFF
TGTGCCAGCAGCCCGCCGGGACTAGCGGGAGGGAATGAGCAGTTCTTC
>TRBJ2-7|.|.|TRBV7-5|15
CARSPSSGITYEQYF
TGTGCCAGAAGCCCTTCTAGCGGGATAACCTACGAGCAGTACTTC
>TRBJ2-3|.|TRBD1|TRBV28|13
CASSTTGPTTQYF
TGTGCCAGCAGTACGACAGGGCCTACTACGCAGTATTTT
>TRBJ2-1|.|TRBD1|TRBV9|15
CASSITGTGLNEQFF
TGTGCCAGCAGCATAACCGGGACAGGGTTGAATGAGCAGTTCTTC
>TRBJ2-3|.|TRBD2|TRBV19|15
CASGTSGLSTDTQYF
TGTGCCAGTGGAACTAGCGGGCTTAGCACAGATACGCAGTATTTT
>TRBJ2-1|medium-sized|.|TRBV6-1|16
CASSVQGGRVFNEQFF
TGTGCCAGCAGTGTTCAGGGCGGTAGAGTATTTAATGAGCAGTTCTTC
>TRBJ2-7|.|TRBD2|TRBV19|16
CASSIDRLARGNEQYF
TGTGCCAGTAGTATAGACAGACTAGCGCGAGGGAACGAGCAGTACTTC
>TRBJ2-5|.|TRBD1|TRBV7-9|16
CASSPTGGSIKETQYF
TGTGCCAGCAGCCCCACAGGGGGGAGTATAAAAGAGACCCAGTACTTC
>TRBJ2-1|.|.|TRBV24-1|15
CATSDGRDFYNEQFF
TGTGCCACCAGTGACGGGAGAGACTTCTACAATGAGCAGTTCTTC
>TRBJ2-2|.|TRBD2|TRBV30|15
CAWSIAGEDTGELFF
TGTGCCTGGAGTATAGCGGGAGAAGACACCGGGGAGCTGTTTTTT
>TRBJ2-1|.|TRBD1|TRBV27|15
CASRNSGTGSNEQFF
TGTGCCAGCAGAAATTCCGGGACAGGGAGCAATGAGCAATTCTTC
>TRBJ1-2|.|TRBD1|TRBV11-3|16
CASSFLGRGRSYGYTF
TGTGCCAGCAGCTTCTTGGGCAGGGGGCGGTCCTATGGCTACACCTTC
>TRBJ2-6|.|.|TRBV6-4|15
CASSELGAGANVLTF
TGTGCCAGCAGTGAATTAGGGGCTGGGGCCAACGTCCTGACTTTC
>TRBJ2-2|.|.|TRBV27|15
CASRRGGPDTGELFF
TGTGCCAGCAGGCGCGGAGGGCCGGACACCGGGGAGCTGTTTTTT
>TRBJ2-3|.|TRBD2|TRBV27|17
CASSRLGLAGARDTQYF
TGTGCCAGCAGTCGATTGGGACTAGCGGGAGCACGAGATACGCAGTATTTT
>TRBJ2-5|.|.|TRBV18|15
CASSPQLNSAETQYF
TGTGCCAGCTCACCACAACTTAACTCCGCGGAGACCCAGTACTTC
>TRBJ2-7|.|.|TRBV10-3|11
CAIEGDYEQYF
TGTGCCATCGAAGGGGATTACGAGCAGTACTTC
>TRBJ2-1|.|TRBD2|TRBV11-3|19
CASSLGVSGRARGFNEQFF
TGTGCCAGCAGCTTAGGGGTTAGCGGGAGGGCCCGGGGTTTTAATGAGCAGTTCTTC
>TRBJ2-7|.|.|TRBV11-2|14
CASSLAQTDYEQYF
TGTGCCAGCAGCTTAGCCCAGACTGATTACGAGCAGTACTTC
>TRBJ1-2|.|TRBD1|TRBV19|17
CASSNAGTASWGYGYTF
TGTGCCAGTAGTAACGCCGGGACAGCCTCATGGGGCTATGGCTACACCTTC
>TRBJ2-1|.|TRBD2|TRBV7-9|15
CATLTGTSRYNEQFF
TGTGCCACTCTAACCGGGACTAGCAGATACAATGAGCAGTTCTTC
>TRBJ2-1|.|.|TRBV21-1|21
CASSKLRTPSGSCQRYNEQFF
TGTGCCAGCAGCAAATTAAGGACTCCTAGCGGGAGCTGTCAACGGTACAATGAGCAGTTCTTC
>TRBJ2-3|.|TRBD2|TRBV2|16
CASSEALAGDSDTQYF
TGTGCCAGCAGTGAAGCGCTAGCGGGAGATTCAGATACGCAGTATTTT
>TRBJ1-1|.|.|TRBV9|14
CASSASSVNTEAFF
TGTGCCAGCAGCGCCTCTTCGGTAAACACTGAAGCTTTCTTT
>TRBJ2-7|.|.|TRBV3-1/TRBV3-2|18
CASSQVLLGAGFSYEQYF
TGTGCCAGCAGCCAAGTTCTTTTGGGGGCTGGGTTTTCCTACGAGCAGTACTTC
>TRBJ2-1|few|TRBD2|TRBV5-1|17
CASSLRAGGPGYNEQFF
TGCGCCAGCAGCTTAAGAGCGGGAGGGCCAGGGTACAATGAGCAGTTCTTC
>TRBJ1-1|.|.|TRBV28|16
CASSPLGPGHNTEAFF
TGTGCCAGCAGTCCTCTTGGTCCGGGACACAACACTGAAGCTTTCTTT
>TRBJ2-3|.|.|TRBV6-5|10
CASSSDTQYF
TGTGCCAGCAGCTCAGATACGCAGTATTTT
>TRBJ1-4|.|.|TRBV12-3/TRBV12-4|13
CASSSPFGEKLFF
TGTGCCAGCAGTTCCCCATTCGGTGAAAAACTGTTTTTT
>TRBJ1-3|.|.|TRBV24-1|16
CATSDPDSSSGNTIYF
TGTGCCACCAGTGACCCGGACAGCAGCTCTGGAAACACCATATATTTT
>TRBJ2-3|.|TRBD2|TRBV24-1|19
CATSGSGSSGASSTDTQYF
TGTGCCACCAGTGGTTCTGGGTCTAGCGGGGCCTCTAGCACAGATACGCAGTATTTT
>TRBJ2-7|few|TRBD1|TRBV2|16
CASSGKTGTGIYEQYF
TGTGCCAGCAGTGGAAAAACCGGGACAGGGATATACGAGCAGTACTTC
>TRBJ2-2|.|.|TRBV7-9|14
CASSRDLNTGELFF
TGTGCCAGCAGCAGGGACTTGAACACCGGGGAGCTGTTTTTT
>TRBJ2-7|once|.|TRBV6-5|14
CASSYTSDSAEQYF
TGTGCCAGCAGTTACACTTCGGACTCGGCCGAGCAGTACTTC
>TRBJ2-7|.|.|TRBV27|14
CASSSRTAPYEQYF
TGTGCCAGCAGTTCGCGGACAGCCCCCTACGAGCAGTACTTC
>TRBJ1-5|once|TRBD1|TRBV7-2|14
CASSPRTGGQPQHF
TGTGCCAGCAGCCCACGGACAGGGGGTCAGCCCCAGCATTTT
>TRBJ1-6|.|.|TRBV7-8|15
CASSLNQGHNSPLHF
TGTGCCAGCAGCTTAAATCAGGGTCACAATTCACCCCTCCACTTT